The source of this TCR beta chain is a study of blood T cell repertoires in COVID-19. Study summary: Some COVID-19 samples were acute and others convalescent; all came from the United States, Italy and Spain. PBMCs, B-cell-depleted T cells, or T cells were the source of the cDNA or gDNA that made up the material.

The germline V gene encodes CDR1 KGHSH and CDR2 LQKENI. This CDR3 region has 16 residues. Trimming removed 3 bases from V and 3 bases from J, with 15 bases in between. In the original processing: Reference gene primer amplification gave nucleated cell count estimates. Here immunoSEQ multiplex PCR was the method, and the copy in TCRdb shows in-frame clones only, minus some. V, J and clone size derive from that table, while D and trimming were established from the DNA sequence. The sample lists approximately 210,000 clones, about 88% occurring once. To note about this clone: The sample has other DNA sequences that encode this CDR3 too.

This TCR came from a middle-aged man with acute or convalescent COVID-19. This rearrangement joins TRBV18 to TRBJ2-1, with D maybe TRBD2 (7 bases). The sample was peripheral blood. CDR3 DNA: TGTGCCAGCTCACCCCCTGGGGGCGGGGGCTACAATGAGCAGTTCTTC. This encodes CASSPPGGGGYNEQFF. Filled out from reference TRBV18 and TRBJ2-1, the complete variable domain reads NAGVMQNPRHLVRRRGQEARLRCSPMKGHSHVYWYRQLPEEGLKFMVYLQKENIIDESGMPKERFSAEFPKEGPSILRIQQVVRGDSAAYFCASSPPGGGGYNEQFFGPGTRLTVL.